The present entry profiles one T cell receptor beta chain with its context. Its matching antigen is unknown. This CDR3 comprises 14 residues. The germline V and J ends were trimmed by 4 bases and 5 bases, with 12 bases remaining between them. Germline V lookup: CDR1 SGHVS, CDR2 FNYEAQ. This sample was included in a study of CD8 T cells in ankylosing spondylitis. The study's findings and limits: Researchers reportedly found disease-linked clones significantly enriched in matched ankylosing spondylitis synovial fluid.

MiXCR, applied by TCRdb to the 5' RACE reads, yields one record per CDR3 protein. The sample records 250,000 or so distinct CDR3 sequences, about 18% being singletons. This receptor was identified in a male donor with ankylosing spondylitis or in good health (not recorded which). Sequencing was carried out using blood, either unsorted or a sorted T cell fraction (not recorded which). The chain has TRBV7-6 and TRBJ2-1; D unclear. CDR3 nucleotides: TGTGCCAGCAGCTCAATGACTGGAGACAATGAGCAGTTCTTC. Its protein is CASSSMTGDNEQFF.